Listed here are 2 T cell receptor beta chains from one sample, sequenced in a study of blood T cell repertoires in COVID-19. Measured with immunoSEQ multiplex PCR; TCRdb has only the in-frame clones, and not every one. The sample shows about 170,000 clones, approximately 86% of them seen only once. Input material: peripheral blood. The source of these receptors is an elderly woman with active or convalescent COVID-19.

This clone was seen a few times. The rearrangement uses TRBV28 and TRBJ2-7, with TRBD1 matching 8 bases. The trim removed 6 bases at V and 1 base at J, leaving 8 bases unmatched. Looked up from germline, CDR1 is MDHEN and CDR2 is SYDVKM. The CDR3 loop spans 15 amino acids. CDR3: CASRSTGQGSYEQYF. CDR3 DNA: TGTGCCAGCAGATCCACCGGACAGGGATCCTACGAGCAGTACTTC.

CDR3 bases: TGTGCCAGGGGAGAGCGGGGAGGGCCCAAAAATGAGCAGTTCTTC. Its translation: CARGERGGPKNEQFF. The gene calls are TRBV21-1 and TRBJ2-1; the table's D gene call, TRBD2, was not cross checked with the DNA. TRBV21-1 is an annotated pseudogene. CDR3 length: 15 residues.